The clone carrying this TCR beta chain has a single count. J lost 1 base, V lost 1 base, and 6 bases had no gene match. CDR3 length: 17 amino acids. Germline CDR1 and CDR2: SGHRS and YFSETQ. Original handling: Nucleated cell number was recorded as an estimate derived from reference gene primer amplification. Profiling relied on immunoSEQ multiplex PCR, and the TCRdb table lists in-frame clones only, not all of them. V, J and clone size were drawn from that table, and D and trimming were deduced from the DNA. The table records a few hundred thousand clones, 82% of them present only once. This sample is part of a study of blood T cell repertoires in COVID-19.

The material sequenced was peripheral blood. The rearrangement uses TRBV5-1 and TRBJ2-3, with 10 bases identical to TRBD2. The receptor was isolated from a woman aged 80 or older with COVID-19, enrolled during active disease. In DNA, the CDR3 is TGCGCCAGCAGCTTGAGCAGCGGGAGGGCTGGCACAGATACGCAGTATTTT. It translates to CASSLSSGRAGTDTQYF.